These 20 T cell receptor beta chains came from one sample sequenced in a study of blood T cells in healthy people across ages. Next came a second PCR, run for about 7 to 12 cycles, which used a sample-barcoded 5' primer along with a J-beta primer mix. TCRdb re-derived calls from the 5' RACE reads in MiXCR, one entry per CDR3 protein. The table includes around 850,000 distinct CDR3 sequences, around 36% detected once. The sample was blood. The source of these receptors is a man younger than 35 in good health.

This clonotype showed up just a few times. The CDR3 loop is CASSPPEGYTQYF. The CDR3 DNA is TGTGCCAGCAGCCCCCCGGAAGGGTATACGCAGTATTTT. This chain links TRBV9 with TRBJ2-3; D is unclear. CDR3 length equals 13 residues. Germline lookup yields CDR1 SGDLS and CDR2 YYNGEE. Trimming took off 4 bases at V and 7 bases at J, with 13 bases between the two ends.

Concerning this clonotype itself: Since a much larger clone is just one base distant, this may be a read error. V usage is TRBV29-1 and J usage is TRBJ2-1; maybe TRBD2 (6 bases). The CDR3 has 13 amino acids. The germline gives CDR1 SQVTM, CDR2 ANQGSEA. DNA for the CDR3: TGCAGCGCTGGGGGGATTTCCTACAATGAGCAGATCTTC. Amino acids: CSAGGISYNEQIF.

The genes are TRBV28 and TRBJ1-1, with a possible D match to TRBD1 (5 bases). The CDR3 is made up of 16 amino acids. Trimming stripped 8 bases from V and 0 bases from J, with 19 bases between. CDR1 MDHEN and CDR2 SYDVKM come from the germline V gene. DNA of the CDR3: TGTGCCAGCGGGTCATCGCCTGGGGGTATGAACACTGAAGCTTTCTTT. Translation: CASGSSPGGMNTEAFF.

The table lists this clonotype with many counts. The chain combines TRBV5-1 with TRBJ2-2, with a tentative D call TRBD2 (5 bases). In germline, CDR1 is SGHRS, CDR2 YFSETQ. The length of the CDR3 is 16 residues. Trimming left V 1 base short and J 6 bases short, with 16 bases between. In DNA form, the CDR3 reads TGCGCCAGCAGCTTGCAGGCTAGCTTCGGATCCGGGGAGCTGTTTTTT. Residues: CASSLQASFGSGELFF.

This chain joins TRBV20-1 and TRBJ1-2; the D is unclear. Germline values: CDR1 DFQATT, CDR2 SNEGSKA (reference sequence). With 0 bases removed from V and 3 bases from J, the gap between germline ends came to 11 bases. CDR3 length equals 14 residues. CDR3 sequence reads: CSARDERTDYGYTF. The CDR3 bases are TGCAGTGCTAGAGATGAGCGGACGGACTATGGCTACACCTTC.

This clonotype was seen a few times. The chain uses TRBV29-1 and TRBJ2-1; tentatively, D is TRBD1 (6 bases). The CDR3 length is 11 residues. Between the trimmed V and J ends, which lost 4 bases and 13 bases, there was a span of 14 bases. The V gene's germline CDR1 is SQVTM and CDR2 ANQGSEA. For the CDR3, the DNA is TGCAGCGTTGGAGGACAGACCAGCCAGTTCTTC. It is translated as CSVGGQTSQFF.

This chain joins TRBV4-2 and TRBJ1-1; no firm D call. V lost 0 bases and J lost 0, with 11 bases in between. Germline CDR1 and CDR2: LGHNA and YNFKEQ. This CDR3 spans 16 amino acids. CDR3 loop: CASSQETVPLNTEAFF. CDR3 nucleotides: TGTGCCAGCAGCCAAGAAACGGTTCCGCTGAACACTGAAGCTTTCTTT.

In DNA, the CDR3 is TGTGCCAGCAGCCGGGACAGGGACTTTATATTCTATGGCTACACCTTC. This gives the protein CASSRDRDFIFYGYTF. The chain recombines TRBV14 with TRBJ1-2, with 9 bases that match TRBD1. The CDR3 loop spans 16 amino acids. Trimming took 4 bases from V and 4 from J; bases not matched to a gene: 10. The germline V gene encodes CDR1 SGHDN and CDR2 FVKESK.

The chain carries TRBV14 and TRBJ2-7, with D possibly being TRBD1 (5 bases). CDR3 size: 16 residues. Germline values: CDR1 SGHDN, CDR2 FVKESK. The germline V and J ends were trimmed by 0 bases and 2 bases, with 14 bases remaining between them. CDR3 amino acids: CASSQERGSVAYEQYF. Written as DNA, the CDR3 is TGTGCCAGCAGCCAAGAAAGGGGTTCGGTCGCCTACGAGCAGTACTTC.

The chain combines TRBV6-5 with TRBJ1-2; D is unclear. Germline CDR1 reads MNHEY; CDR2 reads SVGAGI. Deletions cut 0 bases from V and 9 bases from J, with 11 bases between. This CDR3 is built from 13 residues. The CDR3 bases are TGTGCCAGCAGTTACTCGACGGGCGTCAGCTACACCTTC. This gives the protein CASSYSTGVSYTF.

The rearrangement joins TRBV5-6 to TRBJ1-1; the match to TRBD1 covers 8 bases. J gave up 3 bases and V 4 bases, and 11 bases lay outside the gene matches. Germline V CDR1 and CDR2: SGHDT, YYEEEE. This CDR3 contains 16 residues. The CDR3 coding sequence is TGTGCCAGCAGCCTGACAGGGGCGCCCCCCTACACTGAAGCTTTCTTT. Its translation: CASSLTGAPPYTEAFF.

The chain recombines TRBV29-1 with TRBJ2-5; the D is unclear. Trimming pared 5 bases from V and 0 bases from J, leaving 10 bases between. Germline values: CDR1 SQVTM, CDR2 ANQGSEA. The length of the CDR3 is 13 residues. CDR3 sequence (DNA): TGCAGCGTTAAGAGGTGGTACCAAGAGACCCAGTACTTC. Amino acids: CSVKRWYQETQYF.

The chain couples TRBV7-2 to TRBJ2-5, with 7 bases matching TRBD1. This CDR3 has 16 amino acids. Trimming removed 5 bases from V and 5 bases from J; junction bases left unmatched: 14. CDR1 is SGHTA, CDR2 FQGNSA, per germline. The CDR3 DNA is TGTGCCAGCAGCCCGGACAGATCAAGGGGGCGGGAGACCCAGTACTTC. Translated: CASSPDRSRGRETQYF.

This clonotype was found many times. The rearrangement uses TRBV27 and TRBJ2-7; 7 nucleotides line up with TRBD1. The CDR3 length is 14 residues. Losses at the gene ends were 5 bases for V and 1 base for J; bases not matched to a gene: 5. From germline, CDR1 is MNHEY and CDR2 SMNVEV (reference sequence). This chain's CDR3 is CASSQGTASYEQYF. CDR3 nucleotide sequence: TGTGCCAGCAGTCAAGGGACAGCGTCCTACGAGCAGTACTTC.

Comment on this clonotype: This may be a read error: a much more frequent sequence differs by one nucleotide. For the CDR3, the DNA is TGCAGCGGTGCGGGACAGGGCACCTACGAGCAGTACTTC. Translated: CSGAGQGTYEQYF. J is TRBJ2-4 and V is TRBV29-1, with TRBD1 matching 9 bases. TRBJ2-7 explains the end of the DNA better; the J call may be wrong. CDR3 length: 13 amino acids. CDR1 and CDR2 from the germline V gene are SQVTM and ANQGSEA.

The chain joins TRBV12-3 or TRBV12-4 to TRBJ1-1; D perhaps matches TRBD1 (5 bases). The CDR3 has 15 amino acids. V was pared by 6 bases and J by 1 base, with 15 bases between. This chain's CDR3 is CASRRLGAGNTEAFF. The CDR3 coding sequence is TGTGCCAGCAGACGACTCGGGGCAGGGAACACTGAAGCTTTCTTT.

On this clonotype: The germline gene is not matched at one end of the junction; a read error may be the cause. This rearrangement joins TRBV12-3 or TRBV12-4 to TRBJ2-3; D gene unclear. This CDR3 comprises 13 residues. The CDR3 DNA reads TGTGCCAGCAGTTTACCCACCGGAGATACGAAGTATTTT. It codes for CASSLPTGDTKYF.

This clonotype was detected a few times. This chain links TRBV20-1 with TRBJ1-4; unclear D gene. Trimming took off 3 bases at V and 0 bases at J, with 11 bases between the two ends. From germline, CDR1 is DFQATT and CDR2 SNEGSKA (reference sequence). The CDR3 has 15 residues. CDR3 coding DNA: TGCAGTGCTAGTAAGGGATCCGCAACTAATGAAAAACTGTTTTTT. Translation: CSASKGSATNEKLFF.

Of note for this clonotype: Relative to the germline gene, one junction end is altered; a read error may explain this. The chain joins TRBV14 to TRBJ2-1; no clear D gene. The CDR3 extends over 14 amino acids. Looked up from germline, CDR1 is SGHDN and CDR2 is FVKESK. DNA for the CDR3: TGTGCCAGCAGCCAAGTGTCGAGCTACGATGAGCAGTTCTTC. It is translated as CASSQVSSYDEQFF.

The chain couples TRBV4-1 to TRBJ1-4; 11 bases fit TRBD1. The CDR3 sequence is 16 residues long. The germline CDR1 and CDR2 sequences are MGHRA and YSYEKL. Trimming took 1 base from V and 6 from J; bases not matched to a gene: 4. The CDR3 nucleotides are TGCGCCAGCAGCCAAGTACCGGGACAGGGGGATGAAAAACTGTTTTTT. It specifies CASSQVPGQGDEKLFF.